This TCR beta chain was captured by sequencing in a study of blood T cells in healthy people across ages. The wider study: The template switching approach captured approximately one barcoded beta molecule for every two T cells. Points from the study as a whole: When set beside aged donors, long-lived donors presented more naive CD4+ cells and higher diversity.

This clonotype has more than one count but fewer than ten. Its specificity is unknown. Through a sample-barcoded 5' primer and a J-beta primer mix, a second PCR was run for about 6 to 11 cycles. TCRdb redid the calling of the 5' RACE reads with MiXCR, one entry per CDR3 protein. The profile shows 700,000 to 950,000 distinct CDR3 sequences, roughly 43% of them singletons. This CDR3 is 14 amino acids long. Trimming removed 7 bases from V and 7 bases from J; junction bases left unmatched: 7. CDR1 is MNHEY and CDR2 is SVGAGI in the germline V gene. Each individual donor underwent a draw of about 9.1 milliliters of peripheral blood.

This TCR was sampled from a woman aged 55-69 years in good health. The chain carries TRBV6-5 and TRBJ1-6; 7 nucleotides agree with TRBD1. Sequencing used blood. As DNA, the CDR3 is TGTGCCAGCACCCCGGGGGGACAGAATTCACCCCTCCACTTT. It encodes CASTPGGQNSPLHF.